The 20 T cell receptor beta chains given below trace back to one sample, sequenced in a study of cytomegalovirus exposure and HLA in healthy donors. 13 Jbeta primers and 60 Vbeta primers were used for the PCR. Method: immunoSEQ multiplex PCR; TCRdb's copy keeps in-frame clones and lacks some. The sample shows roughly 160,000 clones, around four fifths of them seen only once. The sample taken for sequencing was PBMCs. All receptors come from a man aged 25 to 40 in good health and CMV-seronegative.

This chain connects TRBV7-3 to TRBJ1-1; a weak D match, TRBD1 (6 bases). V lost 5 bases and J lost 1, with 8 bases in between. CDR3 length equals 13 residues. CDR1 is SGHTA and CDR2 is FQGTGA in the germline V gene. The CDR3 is CASSQGQNTEAFF. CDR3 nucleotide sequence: TGTGCCAGCAGCCAGGGACAGAACACTGAAGCTTTCTTT.

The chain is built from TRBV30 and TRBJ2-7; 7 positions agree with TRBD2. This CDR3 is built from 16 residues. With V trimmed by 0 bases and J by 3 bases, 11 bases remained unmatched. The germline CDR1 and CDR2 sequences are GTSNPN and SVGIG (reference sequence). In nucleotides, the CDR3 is TGTGCCTGGAGTGTACATCGGTGGCGGGAGATCTACGAGCAGTACTTC. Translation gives CAWSVHRWREIYEQYF.

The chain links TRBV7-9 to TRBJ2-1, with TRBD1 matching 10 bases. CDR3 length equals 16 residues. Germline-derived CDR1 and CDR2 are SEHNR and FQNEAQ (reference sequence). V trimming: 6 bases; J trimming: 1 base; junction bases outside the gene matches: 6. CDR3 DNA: TGTGCCAGCAGGCCGGACAGGGGGAGGTCCTACAATGAGCAGTTCTTC. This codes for CASRPDRGRSYNEQFF.

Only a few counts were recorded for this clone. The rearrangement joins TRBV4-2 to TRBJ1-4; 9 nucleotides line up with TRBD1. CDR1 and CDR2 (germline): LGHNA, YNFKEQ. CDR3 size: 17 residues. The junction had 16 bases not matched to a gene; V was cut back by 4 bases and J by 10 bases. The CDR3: CASSLPGTPGQGGKLFF. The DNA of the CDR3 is TGTGCCAGCAGCCTACCGGGGACACCGGGACAGGGTGGAAAACTGTTTTTT.

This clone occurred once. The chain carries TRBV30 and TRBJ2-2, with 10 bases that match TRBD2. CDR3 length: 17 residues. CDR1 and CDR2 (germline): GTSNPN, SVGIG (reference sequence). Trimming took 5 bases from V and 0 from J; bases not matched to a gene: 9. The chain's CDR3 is CAWSGRLAGPNTGELFF. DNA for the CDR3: TGTGCCTGGTCCGGGAGACTAGCGGGCCCGAACACCGGGGAGCTGTTTTTT.

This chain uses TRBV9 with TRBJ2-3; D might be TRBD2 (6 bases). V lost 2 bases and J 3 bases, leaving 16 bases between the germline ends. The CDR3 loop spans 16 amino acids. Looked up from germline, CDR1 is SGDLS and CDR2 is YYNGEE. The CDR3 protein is CASSVGFGGMTDTQYF. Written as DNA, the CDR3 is TGTGCCAGCAGCGTCGGATTCGGCGGGATGACAGATACGCAGTATTTT.

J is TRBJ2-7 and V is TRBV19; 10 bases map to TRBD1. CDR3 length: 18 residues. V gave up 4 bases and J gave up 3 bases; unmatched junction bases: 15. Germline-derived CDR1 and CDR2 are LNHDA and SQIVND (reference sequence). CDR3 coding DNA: TGTGCCAGTAGTAGGGGTGAGACAGGGGGCTCTCATATCTACGAGCAGTACTTC. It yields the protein CASSRGETGGSHIYEQYF.

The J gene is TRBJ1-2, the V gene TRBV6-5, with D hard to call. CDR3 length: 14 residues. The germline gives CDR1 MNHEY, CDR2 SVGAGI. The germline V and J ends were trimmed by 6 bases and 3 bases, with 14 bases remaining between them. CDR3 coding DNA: TGTGCCAGCAGCCGTGAAACAAACGACTATGGCTACACCTTC. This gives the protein CASSRETNDYGYTF.

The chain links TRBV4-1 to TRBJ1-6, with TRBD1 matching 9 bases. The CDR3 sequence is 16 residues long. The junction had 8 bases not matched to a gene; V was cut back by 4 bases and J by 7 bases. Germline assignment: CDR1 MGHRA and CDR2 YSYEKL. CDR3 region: CASSPQGTGINSPLHF. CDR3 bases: TGCGCCAGCAGCCCCCAAGGGACAGGGATCAATTCACCCCTCCACTTT.

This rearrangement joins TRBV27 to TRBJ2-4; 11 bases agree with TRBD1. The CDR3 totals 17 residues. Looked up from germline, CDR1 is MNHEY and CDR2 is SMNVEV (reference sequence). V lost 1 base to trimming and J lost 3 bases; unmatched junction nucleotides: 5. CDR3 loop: CASSLLGQGADKNIQYF. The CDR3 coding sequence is TGTGCCAGCAGTTTATTAGGACAGGGGGCTGACAAAAACATTCAGTACTTC.

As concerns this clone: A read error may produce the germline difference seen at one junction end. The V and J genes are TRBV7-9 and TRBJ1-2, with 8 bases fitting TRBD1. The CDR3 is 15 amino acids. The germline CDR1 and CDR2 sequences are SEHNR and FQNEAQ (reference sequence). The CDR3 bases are TGTTCCAGCAGCCAAAACAGGGGGTCAAACTATGGCTACACCTTC. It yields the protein CSSSQNRGSNYGYTF.

The CDR3: CAWTRRDRDSDTQYF. The CDR3 DNA reads as TGTGCCTGGACCCGCCGGGACAGGGACTCGGATACGCAGTATTTT. The rearrangement uses TRBV30 and TRBJ2-3; the match to TRBD1 covers 9 bases. This CDR3 is 15 amino acids long. Unmatched junction bases numbered 11, after V lost 4 bases and J lost 6 bases. Germline assignment: CDR1 GTSNPN and CDR2 SVGIG (reference sequence).

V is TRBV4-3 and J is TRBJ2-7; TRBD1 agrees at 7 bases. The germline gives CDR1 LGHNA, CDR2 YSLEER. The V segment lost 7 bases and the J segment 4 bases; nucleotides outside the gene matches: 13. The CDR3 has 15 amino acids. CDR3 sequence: CASTQEFGQAYEQYF. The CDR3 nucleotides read TGCGCCAGCACTCAAGAATTTGGACAGGCTTACGAGCAGTACTTC.

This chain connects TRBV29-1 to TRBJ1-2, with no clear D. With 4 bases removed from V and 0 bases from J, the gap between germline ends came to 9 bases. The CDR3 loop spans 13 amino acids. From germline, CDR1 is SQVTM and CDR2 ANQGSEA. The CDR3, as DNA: TGCAGCGTTGTGGTCAGAACTAACTATGGCTACACCTTC. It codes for CSVVVRTNYGYTF.

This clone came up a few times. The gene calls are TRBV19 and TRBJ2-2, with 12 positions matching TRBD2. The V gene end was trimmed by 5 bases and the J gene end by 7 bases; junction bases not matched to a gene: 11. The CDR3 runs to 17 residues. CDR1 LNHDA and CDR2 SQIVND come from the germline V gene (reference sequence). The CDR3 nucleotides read TGTGCCAGTAGTTCCTCACTAGCGGGGGGATTCTACGGGGAGCTGTTTTTT. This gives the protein CASSSSLAGGFYGELFF.

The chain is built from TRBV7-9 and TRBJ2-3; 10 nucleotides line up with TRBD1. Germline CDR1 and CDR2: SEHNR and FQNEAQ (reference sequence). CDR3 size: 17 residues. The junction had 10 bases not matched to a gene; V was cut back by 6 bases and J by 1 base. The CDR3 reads CASSQTLGQGGTDTQYF. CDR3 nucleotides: TGTGCCAGCAGTCAGACGCTCGGACAGGGGGGCACAGATACGCAGTATTTT.

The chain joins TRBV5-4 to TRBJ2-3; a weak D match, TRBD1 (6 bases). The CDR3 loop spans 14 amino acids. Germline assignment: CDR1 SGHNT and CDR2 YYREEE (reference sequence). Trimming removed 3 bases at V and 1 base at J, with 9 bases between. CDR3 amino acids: CASSYRTGTDTQYF. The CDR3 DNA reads TGTGCCAGCAGCTATCGGACAGGCACAGATACGCAGTATTTT.

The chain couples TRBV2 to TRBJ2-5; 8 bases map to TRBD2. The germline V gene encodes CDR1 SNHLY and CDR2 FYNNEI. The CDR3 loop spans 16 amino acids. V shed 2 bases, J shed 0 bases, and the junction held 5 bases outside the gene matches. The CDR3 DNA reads TGTGCCAGCAGTGAAACGGGAGGGTGGTACCAAGAGACCCAGTACTTC. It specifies CASSETGGWYQETQYF. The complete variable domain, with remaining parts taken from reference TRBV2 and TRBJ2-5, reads EPEVTQTPSHQVTQMGQEVILRCVPISNHLYFYWYRQILGQKVEFLVSFYNNEISEKSEIFDDQFSVERPDGSNFTLKIRSTKLEDSAMYFCASSETGGWYQETQYFGPGTRLLVL.

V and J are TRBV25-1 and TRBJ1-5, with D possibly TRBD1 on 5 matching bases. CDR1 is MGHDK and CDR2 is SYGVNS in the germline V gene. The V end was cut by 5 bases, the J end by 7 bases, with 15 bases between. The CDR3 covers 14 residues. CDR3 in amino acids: CASSPLGGDQPQHF. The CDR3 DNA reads TGTGCCAGCAGTCCCTTGGGGGGAGACCAGCCCCAGCATTTT.

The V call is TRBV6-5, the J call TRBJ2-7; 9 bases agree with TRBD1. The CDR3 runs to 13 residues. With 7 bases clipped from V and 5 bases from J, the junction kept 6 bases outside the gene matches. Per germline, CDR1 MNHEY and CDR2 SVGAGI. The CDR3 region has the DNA TGTGCCAGCACTGGACAGGGGCGAGACGAGCAGTACTTC. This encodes CASTGQGRDEQYF.